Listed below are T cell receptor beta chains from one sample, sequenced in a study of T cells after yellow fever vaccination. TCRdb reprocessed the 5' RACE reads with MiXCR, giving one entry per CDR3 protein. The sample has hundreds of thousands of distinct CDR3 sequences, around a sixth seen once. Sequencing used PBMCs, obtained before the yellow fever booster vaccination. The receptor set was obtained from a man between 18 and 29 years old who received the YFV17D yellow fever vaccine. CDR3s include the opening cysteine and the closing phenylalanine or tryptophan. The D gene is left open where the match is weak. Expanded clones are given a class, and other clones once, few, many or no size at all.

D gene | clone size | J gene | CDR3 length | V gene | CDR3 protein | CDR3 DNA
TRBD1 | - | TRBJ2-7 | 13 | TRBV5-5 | CASSSGTAREQYF | TGTGCCAGCAGCTCTGGGACAGCCCGGGAGCAGTACTTC
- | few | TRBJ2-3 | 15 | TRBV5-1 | CASSLGGLPTDTQYF | TGCGCCAGCAGCTTGGGAGGACTACCTACAGATACGCAGTATTTT
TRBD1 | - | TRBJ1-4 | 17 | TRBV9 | CASSVATWTGGNEKLFF | TGTGCCAGCAGCGTAGCTACGTGGACAGGTGGCAATGAAAAACTGTTTTTT
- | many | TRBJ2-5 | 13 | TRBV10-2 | CASTGVDGGTQYF | TGCGCCAGCACCGGGGTGGACGGAGGGACCCAGTACTTC
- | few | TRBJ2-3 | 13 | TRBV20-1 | CSAREQFTDTQYF | TGCAGTGCTAGAGAACAGTTCACAGATACGCAGTATTTT
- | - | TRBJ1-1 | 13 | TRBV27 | CASSGFEGSEAFF | TGTGCCAGCAGTGGATTTGAAGGGTCTGAAGCTTTCTTT
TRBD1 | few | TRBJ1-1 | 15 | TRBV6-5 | CASSWSPGQGVWAFF | TGTGCCAGCAGTTGGTCTCCGGGACAGGGAGTTTGGGCTTTCTTT
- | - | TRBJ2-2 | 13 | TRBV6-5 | CASRWWNTGELFF | TGTGCCAGCAGGTGGTGGAACACCGGGGAGCTGTTTTTT
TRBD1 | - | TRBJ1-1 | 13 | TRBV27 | CASSPGGPREAFF | TGTGCCAGCTCCCCAGGGGGCCCCAGGGAAGCTTTCTTT
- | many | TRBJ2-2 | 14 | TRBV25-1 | CASSEWGDTGELFF | TGTGCCAGCAGTGAATGGGGGGACACCGGGGAGCTGTTTTTT
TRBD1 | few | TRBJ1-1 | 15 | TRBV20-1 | CSAGDRGYMNTEAFF | TGCAGTGCTGGCGACAGGGGATATATGAACACTGAAGCTTTCTTT
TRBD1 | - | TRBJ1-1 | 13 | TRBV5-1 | CASSTTGTPEAFF | TGCGCCAGCAGCACGACAGGGACCCCAGAAGCTTTCTTT
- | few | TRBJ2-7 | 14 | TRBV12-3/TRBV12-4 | CASSLHREVGEQYF | TGTGCCAGCAGTTTGCACAGGGAGGTCGGGGAGCAGTACTTC
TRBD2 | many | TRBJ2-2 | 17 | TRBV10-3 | CAIKSLAGGPNTGELFF | TGTGCCATCAAGAGCCTAGCGGGGGGCCCAAACACCGGGGAGCTGTTTTTT
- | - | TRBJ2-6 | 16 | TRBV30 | CAWEPAPGPGANVLTF | TGTGCCTGGGAACCAGCCCCGGGGCCAGGGGCCAACGTCCTGACTTTC
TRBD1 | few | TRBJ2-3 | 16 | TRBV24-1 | CATSEAGTGGTDTQYF | TGTGCCACCAGTGAGGCCGGGACAGGGGGCACAGATACGCAGTATTTT
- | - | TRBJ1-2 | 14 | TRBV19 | CASTYGDRSYGYTF | TGTGCCAGTACATACGGAGACCGGAGCTATGGCTACACCTTC
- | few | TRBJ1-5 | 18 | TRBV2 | CASSEAHSPGEGDQPQHF | TGTGCCAGCAGTGAAGCCCATTCTCCGGGAGAGGGAGACCAGCCCCAGCATTTT
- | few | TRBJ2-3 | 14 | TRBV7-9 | CASSLVADTDTQYF | TGTGCCAGCAGCTTAGTGGCCGACACAGATACGCAGTATTTT
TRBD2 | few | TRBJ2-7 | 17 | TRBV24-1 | CATSDLGLAGVSYEQYF | TGTGCCACCAGTGATTTGGGACTAGCGGGGGTATCCTACGAGCAGTACTTC
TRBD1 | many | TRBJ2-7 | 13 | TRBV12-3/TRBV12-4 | CASSLGTVYEQYF | TGTGCCAGCAGTTTGGGGACAGTTTACGAGCAGTACTTC
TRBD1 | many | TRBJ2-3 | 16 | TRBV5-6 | CASSLAGQGYTDTQYF | TGTGCCAGCAGCTTGGCGGGACAGGGCTACACAGATACGCAGTATTTT
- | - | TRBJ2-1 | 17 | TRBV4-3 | CASSQERGSMGYNEQFF | TGCGCCAGCAGCCAAGAGCGGGGTTCTATGGGATACAATGAGCAGTTCTTC
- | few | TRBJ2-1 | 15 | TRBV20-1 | CSAREDFRPYNEQFF | TGCAGTGCTAGAGAAGACTTCCGGCCCTACAATGAGCAGTTCTTC
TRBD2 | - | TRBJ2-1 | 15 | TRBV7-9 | CASSYRLAGGDEQFF | TGTGCCAGCAGCTACCGACTAGCGGGGGGGGATGAGCAGTTCTTC
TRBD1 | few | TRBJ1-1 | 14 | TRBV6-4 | CASTGKDRGTEAFF | TGTGCCAGCACTGGGAAGGACAGGGGGACTGAAGCTTTCTTT
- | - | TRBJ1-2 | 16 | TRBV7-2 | CASSLRFVSPGLGYTF | TGTGCCAGCAGCTTACGGTTTGTTTCTCCGGGACTTGGCTACACCTTC
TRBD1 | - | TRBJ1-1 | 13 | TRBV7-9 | CASSGQGGVEAFF | TGTGCCAGCAGTGGACAGGGAGGGGTTGAAGCTTTCTTT
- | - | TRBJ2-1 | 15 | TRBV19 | CASSSAGSVPGEQFF | TGTGCCAGTAGTTCCGCGGGATCCGTTCCCGGTGAGCAGTTCTTC
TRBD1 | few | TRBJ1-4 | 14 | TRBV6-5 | CASREQGINEKLFF | TGTGCCAGCAGGGAACAGGGGATTAATGAAAAACTGTTTTTT
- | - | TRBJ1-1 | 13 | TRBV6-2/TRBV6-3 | CASVEGNEAKAFF | TGTGCCAGCGTGGAGGGCAATGAGGCAAAAGCTTTCTTT
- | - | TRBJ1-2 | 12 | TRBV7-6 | CASSSYSGGYTF | TGTGCCAGCAGCTCTTATTCGGGTGGCTACACCTTC
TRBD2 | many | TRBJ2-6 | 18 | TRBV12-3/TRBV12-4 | CASTPPLAGDLRANVLTF | TGTGCCAGCACCCCTCCCCTAGCGGGGGACCTTCGGGCCAACGTCCTGACTTTC
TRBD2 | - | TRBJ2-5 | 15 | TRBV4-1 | CASSPEGRGQETQYF | TGCGCCAGCAGCCCCGAAGGGCGGGGGCAAGAGACCCAGTACTTC
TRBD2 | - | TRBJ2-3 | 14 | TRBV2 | CASKGSGGTDTQYF | TGTGCCAGCAAGGGAAGCGGGGGCACAGATACGCAGTATTTT
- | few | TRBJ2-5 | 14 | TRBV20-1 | CSARVLTGKETQYF | TGCAGTGCTAGGGTCCTCACGGGGAAAGAGACCCAGTACTTC
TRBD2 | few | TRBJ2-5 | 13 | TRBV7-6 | CASISGVRETQYF | TGTGCCAGCATTAGCGGGGTGCGGGAGACCCAGTACTTC
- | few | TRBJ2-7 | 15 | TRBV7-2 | CASSLDGGLPREQYF | TGTGCCAGCAGCTTAGACGGGGGCCTACCTCGCGAGCAGTACTTC
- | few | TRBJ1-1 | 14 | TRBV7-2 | CASSLDGPGPRAFF | TGTGCCAGCAGCTTAGACGGTCCGGGCCCCCGAGCTTTCTTT
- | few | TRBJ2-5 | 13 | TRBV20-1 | CSADRGAAETQYF | TGCAGTGCTGACCGAGGGGCTGCAGAGACCCAGTACTTC
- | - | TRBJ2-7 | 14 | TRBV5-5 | CASSSGPIAYEQYF | TGTGCCAGCAGCTCGGGACCCATTGCCTACGAGCAGTACTTC
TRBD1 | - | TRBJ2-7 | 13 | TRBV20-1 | CSAKRDSLYEQYF | TGCAGTGCTAAAAGGGACAGCCTTTACGAGCAGTACTTC
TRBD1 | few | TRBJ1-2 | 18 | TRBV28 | CASSSTGGGLLLGYGYTF | TGTGCCAGCAGTTCTACAGGGGGCGGTTTACTTTTAGGCTATGGCTACACCTTC
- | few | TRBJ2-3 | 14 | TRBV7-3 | CASSLTGPTDTQYF | TGTGCCAGCAGCTTGACCGGCCCCACAGATACGCAGTATTTT
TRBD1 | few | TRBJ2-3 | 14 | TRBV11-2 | CASRQTGGTDTQYF | TGTGCCAGCAGACAGACAGGGGGAACAGATACGCAGTATTTT
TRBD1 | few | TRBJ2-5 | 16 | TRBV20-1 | CSAGSPRTGLLETQYF | TGCAGTGCTGGCAGCCCCAGGACAGGGCTCTTGGAGACCCAGTACTTC
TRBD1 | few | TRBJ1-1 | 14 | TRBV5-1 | CASSLKAGGPEAFF | TGCGCCAGCAGCTTGAAGGCAGGGGGGCCTGAAGCTTTCTTT
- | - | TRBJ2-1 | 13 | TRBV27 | CASSLRGIGEQFF | TGTGCCAGCAGTTTACGGGGGATCGGTGAGCAGTTCTTC
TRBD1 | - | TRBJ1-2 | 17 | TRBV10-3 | CAIRPGQGNGANYGYTF | TGTGCCATCAGGCCGGGACAGGGGAACGGGGCTAACTATGGCTACACCTTC
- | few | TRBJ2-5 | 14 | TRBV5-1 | CASSLAADKETQYF | TGCGCCAGCAGCTTGGCGGCGGACAAAGAGACCCAGTACTTC
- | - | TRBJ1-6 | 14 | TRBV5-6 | CASSLGLWNSPLHF | TGTGCCAGCAGCTTGGGGTTGTGGAATTCACCCCTCCACTTT
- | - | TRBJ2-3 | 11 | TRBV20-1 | CSCPVGDTQYF | TGCAGCTGTCCGGTAGGAGATACGCAGTATTTT
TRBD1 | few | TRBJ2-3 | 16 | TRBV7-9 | CASSRIGGRGTDTQYF | TGTGCCAGCAGTCGCATAGGGGGCCGCGGCACAGATACGCAGTATTTT